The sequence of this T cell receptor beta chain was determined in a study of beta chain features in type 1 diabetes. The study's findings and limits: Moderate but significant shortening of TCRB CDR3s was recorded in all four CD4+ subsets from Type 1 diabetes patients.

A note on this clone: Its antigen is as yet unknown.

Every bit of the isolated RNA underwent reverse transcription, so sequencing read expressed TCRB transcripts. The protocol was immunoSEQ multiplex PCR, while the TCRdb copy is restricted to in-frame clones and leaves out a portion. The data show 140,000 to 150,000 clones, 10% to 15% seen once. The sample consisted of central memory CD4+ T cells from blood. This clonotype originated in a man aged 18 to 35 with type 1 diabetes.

The CDR3 DNA reads as TGCAGCGCCCCTCGGACAGGGTTTGGCACTGAAGCTTTCTTT. Amino acid sequence: CSAPRTGFGTEAFF. The rearrangement uses TRBV29-1 and TRBJ1-1; 8 bases match TRBD1. Germline V lookup: CDR1 SQVTM, CDR2 ANQGSEA. The ends lost 7 bases at V and 4 bases at J; junction bases unmatched: 11. The CDR3 totals 14 residues.